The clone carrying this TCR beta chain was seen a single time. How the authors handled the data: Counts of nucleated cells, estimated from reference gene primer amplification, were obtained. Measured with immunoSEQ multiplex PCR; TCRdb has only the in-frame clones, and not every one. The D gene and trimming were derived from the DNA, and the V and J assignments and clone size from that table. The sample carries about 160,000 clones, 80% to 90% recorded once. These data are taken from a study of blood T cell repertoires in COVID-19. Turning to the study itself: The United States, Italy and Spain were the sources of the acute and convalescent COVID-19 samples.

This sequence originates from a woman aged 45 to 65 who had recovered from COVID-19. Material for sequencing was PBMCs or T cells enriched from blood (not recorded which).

CDR3 amino acids: CASSQDRTGWAFF. The DNA for the CDR3 is TGCGCCAGCAGCCAAGATCGGACAGGGTGGGCTTTCTTT. This sequence joins TRBV4-1 and TRBJ1-1; 8 bases map to TRBD1. The J segment lost 11 bases and the V segment lost 0 bases, leaving 5 bases of the junction unmatched. Germline CDR1 is MGHRA and CDR2 is YSYEKL. The CDR3 contains 13 residues.